The rows below give T cell receptor beta chains drawn from one sample of a study of technical replicates of blood from a handful of donors. The assay was immunoSEQ multiplex PCR, and TCRdb's table has in-frame clones only and misses some. The repertoire holds about 84,000 clones, 93% seen once, with roughly 0.25% in the top ten. The sequencing input was T cells isolated from PBMCs. The source is a human donor in good health. CDR3s include the opening cysteine and the closing phenylalanine or tryptophan. The D gene is left open where the match is weak. Some rows have no size entry. The others give once, few or many, or a class for an expanded clone.

TRBV19	14	.	TRBJ1-4	.	TGTGCCAGTAGTTATCAGGCGTGGAATGAAAAACTGTTTTTT	CASSYQAWNEKLFF
TRBV7-6	17	.	TRBJ1-5	.	TGTGCCAGCAGCTTAGTCGGGGGGAAGTATAGCAATCAGCCCCAGCATTTT	CASSLVGGKYSNQPQHF
TRBV7-9	18	.	TRBJ2-4	.	TGTGCCAGCAGCTTAGAGGCAAGGGGGGGCCCCTCCAAAAACATTCAGTACTTC	CASSLEARGGPSKNIQYF
TRBV11-2	17	.	TRBJ1-6	.	TGTGCCAGCAGCTTTGCGTTAGGACAGAGCTATAATTCACCCCTCCACTTT	CASSFALGQSYNSPLHF
TRBV6-1	16	TRBD2	TRBJ2-7	once	TGTGCCAGCAGTGAAGGGACTAGCGGGAGGGGTTACGAGCAGTACTTC	CASSEGTSGRGYEQYF
TRBV14	17	TRBD2	TRBJ2-1	.	TGTGCCAGCAGCCCTAGGGTCGAGACTAGCGGAAACAATGAGCAGTTCTTC	CASSPRVETSGNNEQFF
TRBV27	14	.	TRBJ1-5	.	TGTGCCAGCAGTATCAGGGGTAGCAATCAGCCCCAGCATTTT	CASSIRGSNQPQHF
TRBV2	14	.	TRBJ2-7	once	TGTGCCAGCAGGGGGACTCTCGTCTTATACGAGCAGTACTTC	CASRGTLVLYEQYF
TRBV5-1	16	TRBD1	TRBJ2-2	.	TGCGCCAGCAGCTTGAGCGACAGGGCGAGCACCGGGGAGCTGTTTTTT	CASSLSDRASTGELFF
TRBV10-3	15	TRBD1	TRBJ1-3	.	TGTGCCATCAGCCTAGGGACAGTGCCGGAATACACCATATATTTT	CAISLGTVPEYTIYF
TRBV5-4	15	TRBD1	TRBJ2-5	.	TGTGCCAGCAGCCTGGGACAGGGGAGTAGAGAGACCCAGTACTTC	CASSLGQGSRETQYF
TRBV15	16	TRBD2	TRBJ2-3	.	TGTGCCACCAGCAGAGTCGGGACTAGCGGCACAGATACGCAGTATTTT	CATSRVGTSGTDTQYF
TRBV28	16	TRBD1	TRBJ2-3	.	TGTGCCAGCAGTCCCCCCAACACAGGGGGAACAGATACGCAGTATTTT	CASSPPNTGGTDTQYF
TRBV7-7	16	TRBD1	TRBJ2-5	.	TGTGCTAGCAGCTTAGCTAGGACAGGGAGCGGGGAGACCCAGTACTTC	CASSLARTGSGETQYF
TRBV28	14	.	TRBJ2-2	.	TGTGCCAGCACCGATACTAGTTATACCGGGGAGCTGTTTTTT	CASTDTSYTGELFF
TRBV28	15	.	TRBJ1-1	.	TGTGCCAGCAGCCCAGCGGGGGGGAGAAACACTGAAGCTTTCTTT	CASSPAGGRNTEAFF
TRBV11-2	14	.	TRBJ1-2	many	TGTGCCAGCAGCTTGGACAGAGCTAACTATGGCTACACCTTC	CASSLDRANYGYTF
TRBV7-8	15	TRBD1	TRBJ1-5	.	TGTGCCAGCAGCTTTAACACAGGGGCGGATCAGCCCCAGCATTTT	CASSFNTGADQPQHF
TRBV11-2	16	.	TRBJ2-7	.	TGTGCCAGCAGACTGGGGTCGGTAGCGAGGTACTACGAGCAGTACTTC	CASRLGSVARYYEQYF
TRBV6-5	16	.	TRBJ2-2	.	TGTGCCAGCAGTTATAGCAACCCGAGAAACACCGGGGAGCTGTTTTTT	CASSYSNPRNTGELFF
TRBV4-1	13	.	TRBJ2-7	.	TGCGCCAGCAGCTTAATGGGGCCTGACGAGCAGTACTTC	CASSLMGPDEQYF
TRBV10-1	15	TRBD2	TRBJ2-7	.	TGCGCCAGCAGTGTTGGGACTAGCGGGAGTGACGAGCAGTACTTC	CASSVGTSGSDEQYF
TRBV6-1	13	.	TRBJ2-7	.	TGTGCCAGCAGTGAAACTAGCATCTACGAGCAGTACTTC	CASSETSIYEQYF
TRBV29-1	19	TRBD2	TRBJ2-4	once	TGCAGCGTCTCCAAGGGACTAGCGGCGTCTGATTTAGCCAAAAACATTCAGTACTTC	CSVSKGLAASDLAKNIQYF
TRBV7-6	13	.	TRBJ2-3	.	TGTGCCAGCAGCTTAGTACTTACAGATACGCAGTATTTT	CASSLVLTDTQYF
TRBV6-1	15	TRBD1	TRBJ1-5	.	TGTGCCAGCAAAAGGACAGGGCGGGGCAATCAGCCCCAGCATTTT	CASKRTGRGNQPQHF
TRBV4-1	16	.	TRBJ2-5	.	TGCGCCAGCAGCCTCAGGGGTCCCCCAACCACAGAGACCCAGTACTTC	CASSLRGPPTTETQYF
TRBV28	16	TRBD2	TRBJ2-5	.	TGTGCCAGCAGTTCCCTCCTAGCGGGAGGATTTGAGACCCAGTACTTC	CASSSLLAGGFETQYF
TRBV30	13	.	TRBJ2-2	.	TGTGCCTGGGGAAGGGGGAACACCGGGGAGCTGTTTTTT	CAWGRGNTGELFF
TRBV19	16	TRBD1	TRBJ1-6	.	TGTGCCAGTAGTCGACAGGGGAACTCCTATAATTCACCCCTCCACTTT	CASSRQGNSYNSPLHF
TRBV7-9	15	.	TRBJ1-1	.	TGTGCCAGCAGCTTGAGTAGAGGGCTGAACACTGAAGCTTTCTTT	CASSLSRGLNTEAFF
TRBV5-1	14	.	TRBJ1-6	.	TGCGCCAGCAGCTTGGACAGGGTGAATTCACCCCTCCACTTT	CASSLDRVNSPLHF
TRBV27	14	.	TRBJ2-1	.	TGTGCCAGCAGTTTTGGGAGCTCCTACAATGAGCAGTTCTTC	CASSFGSSYNEQFF
TRBV30	11	.	TRBJ1-1	.	TGTGCCTGGAGTTCGACAGATAAAGCTTTCTTT	CAWSSTDKAFF
TRBV11-2	15	.	TRBJ1-3	.	TGTGCCAGCAGCCCCAGCGGGTCTAATGGAAACACCATATATTTT	CASSPSGSNGNTIYF
TRBV7-9	16	.	TRBJ2-6	.	TGTGCCAGCAGCCCCTTGAGTATCCCTGGGGCCAACGTCCTGACTTTC	CASSPLSIPGANVLTF
TRBV4-1	19	TRBD1	TRBJ1-1	.	TGCGCCAGCAGCCACATGGGCCCCTCAATGACAGGGCTGGTGACTGAAGCTTTCTTT	CASSHMGPSMTGLVTEAFF
TRBV30	13	TRBD1	TRBJ2-1	.	TGTGCCTCCGGACAGGGGGCGTTTATAGGGCAGTTCTTC	CASGQGAFIGQFF
TRBV27	17	TRBD2	TRBJ2-7	.	TGTGCCAGCAGTTCGACTAGCGGGTCTCTACTACCCGGCGAGCAGTACTTC	CASSSTSGSLLPGEQYF
TRBV7-2	14	TRBD2	TRBJ2-1	.	TGTGCCAGCAGCAACCTAGCGGGAGAGGCTGAGCAGTTCTTC	CASSNLAGEAEQFF
TRBV4-1	16	TRBD1	TRBJ2-7	.	TGCGCCAGCAGCCAAGATAAGGGGGGACAGGGATACGAGCAGTACTTC	CASSQDKGGQGYEQYF
TRBV9	16	.	TRBJ2-1	.	TGTGCCAGCAGCGATCCCGCGGACACCCCCTACAATGAGCAGTTCTTC	CASSDPADTPYNEQFF
TRBV7-8	13	.	TRBJ1-1	.	TGTGCCAGCGCCTGGCGGTGGAACACTGAAGCTTTCTTT	CASAWRWNTEAFF
TRBV29-1	11	.	TRBJ2-2	.	TGCAGCGTTGATTTCTCCGGGGAGCTGTTTTTT	CSVDFSGELFF
TRBV28	15	.	TRBJ2-2	.	TGTGCCAGCAGTTTGGGGGCGAGGAAGACCGGGGAGCTGTTTTTT	CASSLGARKTGELFF
TRBV25-1	14	.	TRBJ1-1	.	TGTGCCAGCAGTGAACACGGGGGGGGCACTGAAGCTTTCTTT	CASSEHGGGTEAFF
TRBV28	13	.	TRBJ1-1	.	TGTGCCAGCAGTTTCACCGACAGGCCAGAAGCTTTCTTT	CASSFTDRPEAFF
TRBV29-1	14	TRBD2	TRBJ2-3	.	TGCAGCGTTGATGCGGGAGCCGTCACAGATACGCAGTATTTT	CSVDAGAVTDTQYF
TRBV27	14	TRBD1	TRBJ1-5	.	TGTGCCAGCAGTTTATGGGACAGTAATCAGCCCCAGCATTTT	CASSLWDSNQPQHF
TRBV5-6	16	TRBD1	TRBJ1-1	.	TGTGCCAGCAGTTTGACAGGGGGCATAAAAAAGACTGAAGCTTTCTTT	CASSLTGGIKKTEAFF
TRBV5-1	14	TRBD1	TRBJ1-2	.	TGCGCCAGCGGTGGGACAGGGGCTAACTATGGCTACACCTTC	CASGGTGANYGYTF
TRBV6-1	14	TRBD2	TRBJ2-5	.	TGTGCCAGCAGTGATGGACTAGCTCAAGAGACCCAGTACTTC	CASSDGLAQETQYF
TRBV4-1	11	.	TRBJ2-1	.	TGCGCCAGCAGCCTCGCCATACACCGGGTCTTC	CASSLAIHRVF
TRBV2	17	.	TRBJ2-4	.	TGTGCCAGCAGTGCCTTGGATGGGGGGTCGGCCAAAAACATTCAGTACTTC	CASSALDGGSAKNIQYF
TRBV30	14	TRBD1	TRBJ1-5	.	TGTGCCTGGGGGATACAGGGGGCTAATCAGCCCCAGCATTTT	CAWGIQGANQPQHF
TRBV6-5	15	TRBD1	TRBJ1-5	.	TGTGCCAGCAGTTCCTTTCAGGGGGCAGGTCAGCCCCAGCATTTT	CASSSFQGAGQPQHF
TRBV29-1	16	.	TRBJ1-4	.	TGCAGCGTTCTACAGGCTTGGGCTACAACTAATGAAAAACTGTTTTTT	CSVLQAWATTNEKLFF
TRBV6-6	12	.	TRBJ1-5	.	TGTGCCAGCAGCGTATCGGATCAGCCCCAGCATTTT	CASSVSDQPQHF
TRBV28	13	.	TRBJ2-7	.	TGTGCCAGCAGCCGGGACAACTCCTACGAGCAGTACTTC	CASSRDNSYEQYF
TRBV7-9	17	TRBD1	TRBJ2-7	.	TGTGCCAGCAGCTTATCCGCGACAGGGGGCTATTTCGGCGAGCAGTACTTC	CASSLSATGGYFGEQYF